This TCR beta chain is drawn from a study of response to subunit inactivated influenza vaccine. This clonotype was recorded a few times. Its specificity is unknown. Notes on the study in general: That few new T cells are recruited by each seasonal influenza vaccination was the authors' suggestion.

A single record per CDR3 protein comes from TCRdb applying MiXCR to the RT-PCR reads. The sample lists hundreds of thousands of distinct CDR3 sequences; 12% to 15% were seen once. Germline V gene data show CDR1 as SGHRS and CDR2 as YFSETQ. The CDR3 has 17 residues. V dropped 0 bases and J dropped 3; count of bases not matched to a gene: 7. This TCR was recovered from a man aged 50 to 60 who received an inactivated influenza vaccine. Sequencing was performed on PBMCs from blood, taken approximately 15 days before vaccination. The chain couples TRBV5-1 to TRBJ2-3; the match to TRBD1 covers 10 bases. The CDR3 spells CASSLAWGTGATDTQYF. The CDR3 DNA sequence: TGCGCCAGCAGCTTGGCCTGGGGGACAGGGGCGACAGATACGCAGTATTTT.